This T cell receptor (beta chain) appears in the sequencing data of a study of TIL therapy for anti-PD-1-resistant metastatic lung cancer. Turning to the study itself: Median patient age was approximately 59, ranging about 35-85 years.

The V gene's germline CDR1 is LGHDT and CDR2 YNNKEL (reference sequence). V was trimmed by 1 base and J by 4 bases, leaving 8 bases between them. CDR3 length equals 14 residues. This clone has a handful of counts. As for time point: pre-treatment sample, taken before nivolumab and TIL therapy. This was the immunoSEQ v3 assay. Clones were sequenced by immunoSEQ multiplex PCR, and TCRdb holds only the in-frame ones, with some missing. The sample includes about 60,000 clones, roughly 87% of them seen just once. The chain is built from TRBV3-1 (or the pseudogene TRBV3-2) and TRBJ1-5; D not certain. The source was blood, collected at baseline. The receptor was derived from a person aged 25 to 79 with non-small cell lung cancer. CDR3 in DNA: TGTGCCAGCAGCCAAGGATTGGGGAATCAGCCCCAGCATTTT. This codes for CASSQGLGNQPQHF.